These 18 T cell receptor beta chains originate from one sample sequenced in a study of control samples from healthy donors and cancer patients. The repertoire was sequenced with immunoSEQ multiplex PCR; TCRdb's copy has only in-frame clones and lacks some. The sample has under 70,000 clones; approximately 91% are singletons. Sequences were obtained from blood. Source of these receptors: a man aged 50-60 years in good health.

The chain employs TRBV29-1 and TRBJ2-1; TRBD2 matches at 11 bases. Germline assignment: CDR1 SQVTM and CDR2 ANQGSEA. Germline trimming cut 0 bases from V and 0 bases from J; bases unmatched to any gene: 16. The CDR3 contains 21 residues. CDR3 DNA sequence: TGCAGCGTTGAAGATGGTCAGTGGACTAGCGGGCAAATTTTCTCCTACAATGAGCAGTTCTTC. It is translated as CSVEDGQWTSGQIFSYNEQFF.

The rearrangement links TRBV27 to TRBJ1-6, with D hard to call. The CDR3 length is 14 residues. V was trimmed by 6 bases and J by 9 bases, leaving 15 bases between them. Germline CDR1 is MNHEY and CDR2 is SMNVEV (reference sequence). CDR3 residues: CASRHTDPGSPLHF. CDR3 bases: TGTGCCAGCAGACACACGGACCCCGGTTCACCCCTCCACTTT.

This rearrangement joins TRBV27 to TRBJ2-5, with D perhaps TRBD1 (7 bases). Per the germline V gene, CDR1 is MNHEY and CDR2 is SMNVEV (reference sequence). The CDR3 totals 15 residues. V shed 6 bases and J shed 4 bases, with 18 bases lying between them. In DNA, the CDR3 is TGTGCCAGCAGCAATACTCAGGGGGGACGAGAGACCCAGTACTTC. Its protein product is CASSNTQGGRETQYF.

For the CDR3, the DNA is TGTGCCAGCACTCTTTCTCCGGGACAGGGGGATGAGCAGTTCTTC. Its translation: CASTLSPGQGDEQFF. The V and J genes are TRBV11-3 and TRBJ2-1; 11 nucleotides align to TRBD1. Trimming took 7 bases from V and 8 from J; bases not matched to a gene: 10. The CDR3 has 15 residues. Germline V gives CDR1 SGHNT, CDR2 YENEEA.

There are a few counts of this clone. This sequence joins TRBV4-2 and TRBJ2-5, with 8 bases aligning to TRBD2. The CDR3 loop spans 18 amino acids. The V and J ends lost 2 bases and 3 bases, in that order; junction bases with no gene match: 14. Germline V CDR1 and CDR2: LGHNA, YNFKEQ. The CDR3 sequence: CASSQQLRASGQEETQYF. CDR3 coding DNA: TGTGCCAGCAGCCAACAGTTAAGGGCTAGCGGGCAAGAAGAGACCCAGTACTTC.

This chain joins TRBV7-3 and TRBJ2-3, with D perhaps being TRBD1 or TRBD2 (5 bases each). CDR1 and CDR2 (germline): SGHTA, FQGTGA. This CDR3 has 15 amino acids. Trimming took 2 bases from V and 3 from J, leaving 12 bases between them. CDR3 sequence (DNA): TGTGCCAGCAGCTTAGGCAGGGACCCGACAGATACGCAGTATTTT. It yields the protein CASSLGRDPTDTQYF.

This clone was recorded once. J is TRBJ2-1 and V is TRBV6-2 or TRBV6-3; TRBD2 aligns across 12 bases. The CDR3 runs to 16 residues. Per germline, CDR1 MNHEY and CDR2 SVGEGT. V lost 2 bases, J lost 7 bases, and 6 bases stayed unmatched. The CDR3 sequence: CASSYLTSGGKNEQFF. For the CDR3, the DNA is TGTGCCAGCAGTTACCTGACTAGCGGGGGCAAGAATGAGCAGTTCTTC.

A word on this clone: Compared with germline, one end of the junction differs, possibly owing to a read error. V and J are TRBV28 and TRBJ1-1; unclear D gene. Germline CDR1 and CDR2: MDHEN and SYDVKM. CDR3 size: 13 residues. The CDR3 DNA reads TGTGCCAGCAGTTTAGCGGGGAACCCTGAAGCTTTCTTT. Translating gives CASSLAGNPEAFF.

The V call is TRBV28, the J call TRBJ1-6; D possibly corresponds to TRBD1 (6 bases). This CDR3 is built from 16 residues. Germline values: CDR1 MDHEN, CDR2 SYDVKM. V lost 8 bases and J 1 base, leaving 15 bases between the germline ends. The CDR3 spells CASVRRGLSYNSPLHF. The CDR3 DNA sequence: TGTGCCAGCGTACGCAGGGGACTTTCCTATAATTCACCCCTCCACTTT.

CDR3 loop: CASSQERSNTGELFF. The CDR3 region has the DNA TGCGCCAGCAGCCAAGAACGGTCCAACACCGGGGAGCTGTTTTTT. The rearrangement joins TRBV4-1 to TRBJ2-2; D call uncertain. The germline V gene has CDR1 MGHRA and CDR2 YSYEKL. This CDR3 has 15 amino acids. Trimming cost V 0 bases and J 2 bases, with 7 bases left between them.

This chain joins TRBV6-5 and TRBJ2-3; unclear D gene. The CDR3 extends over 13 amino acids. Germline CDR1 reads MNHEY; CDR2 reads SVGAGI. Trimming removed 7 bases at V and 1 base at J, with 9 bases between. The CDR3 nucleotides are TGTGCCAGCATCCCGGCGGGCACAGATACGCAGTATTTT. This codes for CASIPAGTDTQYF.

J is TRBJ2-7 and V is TRBV6-2 or TRBV6-3; TRBD1 might be the D (5 bases). V was shortened by 5 bases and J by 2 bases, with 13 bases between the two germline ends. This CDR3 region has 14 residues. Germline CDR1 is MNHEY and CDR2 is SVGEGT. The CDR3 nucleotides read TGTGCCAGCAGTGATTCAATAGGGGCCTACGAGCAGTACTTC. It codes for CASSDSIGAYEQYF.

This clone has just one count. This chain connects TRBV28 to TRBJ1-3; D is perhaps TRBD1 (5 bases). The CDR3 has 14 residues. V was trimmed by 5 bases and J by 5 bases, leaving 13 bases between them. CDR1 MDHEN and CDR2 SYDVKM come from the germline V gene. The CDR3 sequence is CASSGGSRRNTIYF. The CDR3 DNA is TGTGCCAGCAGTGGGGGGTCTAGGAGAAACACCATATATTTT.

V gene TRBV6-1 combines with J gene TRBJ1-6, with D hard to call. Germline CDR1 and CDR2: MNHNS and SASEGT. This CDR3 spans 14 amino acids. With 3 bases removed from V and 3 bases from J, the gap between germline ends came to 6 bases. DNA for the CDR3: TGTGCCAGCAGTGAGGGAAACTATAATTCACCCCTCCACTTT. Amino acid sequence: CASSEGNYNSPLHF.

This clone showed up just once. V is TRBV28 and J is TRBJ1-5; possibly TRBD1 for D (5 bases). V gave up 7 bases and J gave up 6 bases, with 10 bases separating them. The CDR3 loop spans 12 amino acids. Germline V lookup: CDR1 MDHEN, CDR2 SYDVKM. As DNA, the CDR3 is TGTGCCAGCACCCCAGGGAGTCAGCCCCAGCATTTT. It specifies CASTPGSQPQHF.

CDR3 amino acids: CASMLEGELFF. In DNA form, the CDR3 reads TGTGCCAGCATGCTGGAGGGGGAGCTGTTTTTT. The rearrangement joins TRBV7-8 to TRBJ2-2; D is unclear. The CDR3 totals 11 residues. Germline V gene data show CDR1 as SGHVS and CDR2 as FQNEAQ. The V and J ends lost 7 bases and 8 bases respectively, with 8 bases between them.

V and J are TRBV21-1 and TRBJ2-5; TRBD1 reflects the table's D call only, with no check against the DNA. TRBV21-1 is a pseudogene. The CDR3 is 17 amino acids. For the CDR3, the DNA is TGTGCCAGCAGCAAAGAAGCCACGACAGAATCAGAAGAGACCCAGTACTTC. This translates into CASSKEATTESEETQYF.

CDR3 DNA sequence: TGTGCCAGTAGATCAGGAGGTGGAGACGAGCAGTACTTC. This codes for CASRSGGGDEQYF. The V call is TRBV19, the J call TRBJ2-7; tentative D call: TRBD2 (5 bases). CDR3 size: 13 residues. Trimming stripped 6 bases from V and 5 bases from J, with 14 bases between. Per germline, CDR1 LNHDA and CDR2 SQIVND (reference sequence).